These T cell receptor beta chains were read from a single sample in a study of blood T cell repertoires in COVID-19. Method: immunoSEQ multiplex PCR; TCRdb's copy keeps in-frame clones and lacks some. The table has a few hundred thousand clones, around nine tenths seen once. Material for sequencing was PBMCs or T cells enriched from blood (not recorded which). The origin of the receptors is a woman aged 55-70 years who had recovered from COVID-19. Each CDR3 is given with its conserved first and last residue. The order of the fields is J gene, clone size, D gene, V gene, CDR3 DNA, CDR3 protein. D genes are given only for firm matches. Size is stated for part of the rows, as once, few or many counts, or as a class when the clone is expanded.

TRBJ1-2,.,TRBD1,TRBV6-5,TGTGCCAGCAGTTACTCTTACAGGGGATTCGGAGGCTACACCTTC,CASSYSYRGFGGYTF
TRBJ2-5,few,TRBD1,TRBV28,TGTGCCAGCAGTCCCTTCAGACAGGGAAAAGAGACCCAGTACTTC,CASSPFRQGKETQYF
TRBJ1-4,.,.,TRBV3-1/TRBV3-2,TGTGCCAGCAGCCAAGAATTTCGGTCGTATAATGAAAAACTGTTTTTT,CASSQEFRSYNEKLFF
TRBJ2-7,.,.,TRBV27,TGTGCCAGCAGTTTTGGCAGGGGACGATCCTACGAGCAGTACTTC,CASSFGRGRSYEQYF
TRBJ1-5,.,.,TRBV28,TGTGCCAGCAGTGCCGGGACACCAGAGAACCCCGATCATTTT,CASSAGTPENPDHF
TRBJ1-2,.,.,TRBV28,TGTGCCAGCAGTTTGGCAGGTCCTAACTATGGCTACACCTTC,CASSLAGPNYGYTF
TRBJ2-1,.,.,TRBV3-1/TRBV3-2,TGTGCCAGCAGCCCGAGGGAGATAGCGGATGCCTACAATGAGCAGTTCTTC,CASSPREIADAYNEQFF
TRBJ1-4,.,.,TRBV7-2,TGTGCCAGCAGCCTACGGGGTACGGGAGAAAAACTGTTTTTT,CASSLRGTGEKLFF
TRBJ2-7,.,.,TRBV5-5,TGTGCCAGCAGGCTGGACATTTCGTTCTCCTACGAGCAGTACTTC,CASRLDISFSYEQYF
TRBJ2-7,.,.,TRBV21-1,TGTGCCAGCAGCAAACACCGGGACAGGGTTTTCGAGCAGTACTTC,CASSKHRDRVFEQYF
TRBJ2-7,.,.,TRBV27,TGTGCCAGCAGTTCCCAACAGGGCCCCTACGAGCAGTACTTC,CASSSQQGPYEQYF
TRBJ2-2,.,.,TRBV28,TGTGCCAGCAGTTTCCCTGCGGCCGTGGGCACCGGGGAGCTGTTTTTT,CASSFPAAVGTGELFF
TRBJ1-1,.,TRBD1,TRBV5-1,TGCGCCAGCAGCCCGGGACAGGGGAACACTGAAGCTTTCTTT,CASSPGQGNTEAFF
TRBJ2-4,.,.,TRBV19,TGTGCCAGTAGTCGAGGGCCAGGCAAAAACATTCAGTACTTC,CASSRGPGKNIQYF
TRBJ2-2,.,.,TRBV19,TGTGCCAGTAGGAGCGCGAACACCGGGGAGCTGTTTTTT,CASRSANTGELFF
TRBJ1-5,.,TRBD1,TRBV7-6,TGTGCCAGCAGCCTAACACGTCCCGGGACAGTGGGGCAGCCCCAGCATTTT,CASSLTRPGTVGQPQHF
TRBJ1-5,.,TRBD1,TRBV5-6,TGTGCCAGCAGCACAGACAGGGATAATCAGCCCCAGCATTTT,CASSTDRDNQPQHF
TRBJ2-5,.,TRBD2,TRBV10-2,TGCGCCAGCAGTGAGTGGGGAGGGTCGGATGAGACCCAGTACTTC,CASSEWGGSDETQYF
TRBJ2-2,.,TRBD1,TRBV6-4,TGTGCCAGCAGTGGGACAGGGGGAACCGGGGAGCTGTTTTTT,CASSGTGGTGELFF
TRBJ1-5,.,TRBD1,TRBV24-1,TGTGCCACCAGTGAGTCAGGGGGCGCGGGCAATCAGCCCCAGCATTTT,CATSESGGAGNQPQHF
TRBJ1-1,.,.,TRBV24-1,TGTGCCACCAGTGAGCGCCGGGAGCGGGAAACTTTCTTT,CATSERRERETFF
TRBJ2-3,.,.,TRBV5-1,TGCGCCAGCAGCTTGGAGGGCGGGATAGGCACAGATACGCAGTATTTT,CASSLEGGIGTDTQYF
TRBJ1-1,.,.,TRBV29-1,TGCAGCGTTTATCCCCAGGGAACCTCCACTGAAGCTTTCTTT,CSVYPQGTSTEAFF
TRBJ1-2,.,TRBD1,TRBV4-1,TGCGCCAGCAGCCAAGTTGGGGGACAGAACTATGGCTACACCTTC,CASSQVGGQNYGYTF
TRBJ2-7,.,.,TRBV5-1,TGCGCCAGCAGCTTCCTTCCACTAGAAAAGAGGGAGCAGTACTTC,CASSFLPLEKREQYF
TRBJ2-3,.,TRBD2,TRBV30,TGTGCCTGGAGTGTCACTAGCGGGTTCTCAGATACGCAGTATTTT,CAWSVTSGFSDTQYF
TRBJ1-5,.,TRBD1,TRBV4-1,TGCGCCAGCAGCCAAGCCGGGACAGGCAATCAGCCCCAGCATTTT,CASSQAGTGNQPQHF
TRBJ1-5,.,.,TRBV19,TGTGCCAGTAGCGAGACGGGAGGCCGTCAGCCCCAGCATTTT,CASSETGGRQPQHF
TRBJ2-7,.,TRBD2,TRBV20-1,TGCAGTGCTAGTGGGCGGGAGTCTCAGCAGTACTTC,CSASGRESQQYF
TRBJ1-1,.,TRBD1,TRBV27,TGTGCCAGCAGTAAACGGACAGGTGGAGTCACTGAAGCTTTCTTT,CASSKRTGGVTEAFF
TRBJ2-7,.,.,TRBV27,TGTGCCAGCAGCCACAGGGATACGCTATCTGCTCAAGGGTTCTACGAGCAGTACTTC,CASSHRDTLSAQGFYEQYF
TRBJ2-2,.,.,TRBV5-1,TGCGCCAGCAGCTCAGGTGATGCGAACACCGGGGAGCTGTTTTTT,CASSSGDANTGELFF
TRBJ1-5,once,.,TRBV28,TGTGCCAGCAGACAGGGCGGGAGCAATCAGCCCCAGCATTTT,CASRQGGSNQPQHF
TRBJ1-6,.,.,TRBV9,TGTGCCGGGTCGCAGGGACCGAGGGGGCCCCTCCACTTT,CAGSQGPRGPLHF
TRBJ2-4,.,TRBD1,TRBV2,TGTGCCACCGGGACAGGGGTAGCCAAAAACATTCAGTACTTC,CATGTGVAKNIQYF
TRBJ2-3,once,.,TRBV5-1,TGCGCCAGCAGCTTGCGGTCCCCCCGGGAACTATACACAGATACGCAGTATTTT,CASSLRSPRELYTDTQYF
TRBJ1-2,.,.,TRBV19,TGTGCCAGTAGTATTCGTTTGAGAGATGGCTACACCTTC,CASSIRLRDGYTF
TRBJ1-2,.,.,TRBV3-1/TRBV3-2,TGTGCCAGCAGGGCACGGGACTATGGCTACACCTTC,CASRARDYGYTF
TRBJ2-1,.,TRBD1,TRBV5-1,TGCGCCAGCAGCAGGGGACAGGGAACCTTCAATGAGCAGTTCTTC,CASSRGQGTFNEQFF
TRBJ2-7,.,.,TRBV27,TGTGCCAGAGGAGACGAGATGCCCCGCTACGAGCAGTACTTC,CARGDEMPRYEQYF
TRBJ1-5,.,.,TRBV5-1,TGCGCCAGCAGCTTGGGGGACTTTAATCAGCCCCAGCATTTT,CASSLGDFNQPQHF
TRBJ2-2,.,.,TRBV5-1,TGCGCCAGCAGCTGGGGTGCCGGGACTCACCACACCGGGGAGCTGTTTTTT,CASSWGAGTHHTGELFF
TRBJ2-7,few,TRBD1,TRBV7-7,TGTGCTAGCAGCCCTGGGACAGGGGCCTACGAGCAGTACTTC,CASSPGTGAYEQYF
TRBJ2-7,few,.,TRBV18,TGTGCCAGCAAGAACGGGACTCTCTACGAGCAGTACTTC,CASKNGTLYEQYF
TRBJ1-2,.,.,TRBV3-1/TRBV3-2,TGTGCCAGCAGCCTACGAAGTATTAGCTATGGCTACACCTTC,CASSLRSISYGYTF
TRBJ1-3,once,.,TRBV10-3,TGTGCCATCAGTGCCGGGGGTATCACCATATATTTT,CAISAGGITIYF
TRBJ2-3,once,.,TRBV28,TGTGCCAGCAGTCCCGGGACTCGCGGCACAGATACGCAGTATTTT,CASSPGTRGTDTQYF
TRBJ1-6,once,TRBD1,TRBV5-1,TGCGCCAGCAGCTTGGTTGGGACAGGGGATTCACCCCTCCACTTT,CASSLVGTGDSPLHF
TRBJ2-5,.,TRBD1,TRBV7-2,TGTGCCAGCAGTCGGACAGGGTCTGGGGAGACCCAGTACTTC,CASSRTGSGETQYF
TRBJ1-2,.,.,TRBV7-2,TGTGCCAGCAGCTTTAATTTTATGAGAAGCTACGCCTTC,CASSFNFMRSYAF
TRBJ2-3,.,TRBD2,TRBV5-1,TGCGCCAGCAGCTTGGCGGAGACTAGCGGGGGGTTAGATACGCAGTATTTT,CASSLAETSGGLDTQYF
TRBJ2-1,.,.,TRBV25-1,TGTGCCAGCATGGCGGGCCTCCCATACAATGAGCAGTTCTTC,CASMAGLPYNEQFF
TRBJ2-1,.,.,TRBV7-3,TGTGCCAGCAGCTCCCATGGCGGGACTTACAATGAGCAGTTCTTC,CASSSHGGTYNEQFF
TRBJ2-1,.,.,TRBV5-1,TGCGCCAGCAGCTTGTGGCTCTCCTACAATGAGCAGTTCTTC,CASSLWLSYNEQFF